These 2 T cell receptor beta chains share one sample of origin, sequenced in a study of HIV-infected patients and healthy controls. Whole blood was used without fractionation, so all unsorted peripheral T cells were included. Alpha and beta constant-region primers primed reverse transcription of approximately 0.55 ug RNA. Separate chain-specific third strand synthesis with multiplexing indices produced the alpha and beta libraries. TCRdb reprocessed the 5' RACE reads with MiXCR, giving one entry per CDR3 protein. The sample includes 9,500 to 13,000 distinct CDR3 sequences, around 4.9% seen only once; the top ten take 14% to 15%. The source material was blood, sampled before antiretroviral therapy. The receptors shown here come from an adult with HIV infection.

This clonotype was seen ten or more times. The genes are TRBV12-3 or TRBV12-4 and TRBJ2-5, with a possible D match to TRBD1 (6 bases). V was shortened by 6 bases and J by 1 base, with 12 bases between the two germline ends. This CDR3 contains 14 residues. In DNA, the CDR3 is TGTGCCAGCAGACCGGGACATACCCAAGAGACCCAGTACTTC. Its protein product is CASRPGHTQETQYF.

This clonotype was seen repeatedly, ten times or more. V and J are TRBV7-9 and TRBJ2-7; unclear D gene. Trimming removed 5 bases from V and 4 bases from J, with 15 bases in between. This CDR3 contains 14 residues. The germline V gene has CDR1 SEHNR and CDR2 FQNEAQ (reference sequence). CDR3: CASSPEESQYEQYF. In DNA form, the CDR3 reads TGTGCCAGCAGCCCCGAGGAGAGCCAGTACGAGCAGTACTTC.